The 17 T cell receptor beta chains given below trace back to one sample, sequenced in a study of cytomegalovirus exposure and HLA in healthy donors. Generated by immunoSEQ multiplex PCR, the TCRdb table keeps only in-frame clones and is missing some. The top ten hold over 5.5% of the sample, which has about 190,000 clones, around four fifths seen once. Source material: PBMCs. The receptors were sampled from a man between 18 and 35 years old in good health and CMV-seropositive.

The chain recombines TRBV15 with TRBJ2-7; tentatively, D is TRBD2 (6 bases). CDR3 length: 17 amino acids. Deletions cut 3 bases from V and 0 bases from J, with 18 bases between. Germline assignment: CDR1 LNHNV and CDR2 YYDKDF (reference sequence). The CDR3 is CATSREKTGTASYEQYF. CDR3 coding DNA: TGTGCCACCAGCAGGGAAAAAACCGGGACTGCCTCCTACGAGCAGTACTTC. Full variable domain (rest looked up from reference TRBV15 and TRBJ2-7): DAMVIQNPRYQVTQFGKPVTLSCSQTLNHNVMYWYQQKSSQAPKLLFHYYDKDFNNEADTPDNFQSRRPNTSFCFLDIRSPGLGDTAMYLCATSREKTGTASYEQYFGPGTRLTVT.

The CDR3: CASSIDYHSYEQYF. The CDR3 DNA reads as TGTGCCAGTAGTATAGACTACCACTCCTACGAGCAGTACTTC. The J gene is TRBJ2-7, the V gene TRBV19; D call uncertain. The germline V gene has CDR1 LNHDA and CDR2 SQIVND (reference sequence). V lost 0 bases and J 0 bases, leaving 6 bases between the germline ends. CDR3 length equals 14 residues.

This clone was seen once. The chain links TRBV7-6 to TRBJ2-7, with TRBD2 identical over 10 bases. This CDR3 has 16 residues. Looked up from germline, CDR1 is SGHVS and CDR2 is FNYEAQ. Losses at the gene ends were 0 bases for V and 2 bases for J; bases not matched to a gene: 4. The CDR3 protein is CASSLAAGGIAYEQYF. The CDR3 region has the DNA TGTGCCAGCAGCTTAGCAGCGGGGGGGATTGCCTACGAGCAGTACTTC.

The V call is TRBV28, the J call TRBJ1-4; 9 bases are a match to TRBD1. V was clipped by 3 bases and J by 5 bases; unmatched bases: 4. The CDR3 runs 15 residues. Germline V gene lookup returns CDR1 MDHEN and CDR2 SYDVKM. CDR3 DNA sequence: TGTGCCAGCAGTTTTCTGACAGGGGGGAATGAAAAACTGTTTTTT. Residues: CASSFLTGGNEKLFF.

The rearrangement uses TRBV7-3 and TRBJ2-1, with 10 bases matching TRBD1. In germline, CDR1 is SGHTA, CDR2 FQGTGA. CDR3 length: 18 residues. V dropped 3 bases and J dropped 5; count of bases not matched to a gene: 13. The CDR3 nucleotides read TGTGCCAGCAGCTTGGACAGGGGGGAAATTACAATGAACAATGAGCAGTTCTTC. It encodes CASSLDRGEITMNNEQFF.

This chain joins TRBV7-2 and TRBJ2-7; D is possibly TRBD1 (7 bases). CDR1 and CDR2 (germline): SGHTA, FQGNSA. The CDR3 loop spans 15 amino acids. Trimming took off 2 bases at V and 4 bases at J, with 15 bases between the two ends. CDR3 sequence reads: CASSLSRDSGYEQYF. The CDR3 region has the DNA TGTGCCAGCAGCTTATCCCGGGACAGCGGGTACGAGCAGTACTTC.

This sequence joins TRBV7-3 and TRBJ2-5; 12 positions match TRBD1. CDR3 size: 19 residues. V dropped 5 bases and J dropped 0; count of bases not matched to a gene: 13. Germline values: CDR1 SGHTA, CDR2 FQGTGA. CDR3 DNA: TGTGCCAGCAGCCCCGAAGGGGGGGGGACAGGGGGCGACCAAGAGACCCAGTACTTC. It codes for CASSPEGGGTGGDQETQYF.

V and J are TRBV14 and TRBJ1-2; D remains unclear. The V gene's germline CDR1 is SGHDN and CDR2 FVKESK. V lost 2 bases and J lost 5, with 9 bases in between. The CDR3 is 13 residues long. The CDR3 sequence is CASSQTAEYGYTF. The CDR3 DNA sequence: TGTGCCAGCAGCCAAACGGCGGAGTATGGCTACACCTTC.

As DNA, the CDR3 is TGCGCCAGCAGCCAAGACCCTAGCGGGGGGAACACCGGGGAGCTGTTTTTT. Residues: CASSQDPSGGNTGELFF. The V gene is TRBV4-3, the J gene TRBJ2-2; 10 bases align to TRBD2. Trimming removed 0 bases from V and 1 base from J; junction bases left unmatched: 2. The CDR3 covers 17 residues. Germline-derived CDR1 and CDR2 are LGHNA and YSLEER.

The chain combines TRBV4-3 with TRBJ2-1; TRBD2 matches 12 bases. This CDR3 spans 16 amino acids. Germline V lookup: CDR1 LGHNA, CDR2 YSLEER. V was pared by 1 base and J by 8 bases, with 6 bases of the junction left unmatched. The CDR3 DNA reads as TGCGCCAGCAGCCAAGCATCTAGCGGGAGGGGGCATGAGCAGTTCTTC. Protein sequence: CASSQASSGRGHEQFF.

For this clone: One end of the junction does not line up with germline, which may come from a read error. The chain links TRBV29-1 to TRBJ1-1; TRBD1 agrees at 7 bases. The germline V gene has CDR1 SQVTM and CDR2 ANQGSEA. This CDR3 has 12 residues. The CDR3 protein is CSVEEGQRQAFF. Written as DNA, the CDR3 is TGCAGCGTCGAAGAGGGACAGCGGCAAGCTTTCTTT.

In DNA, the CDR3 is TGTGCCACCCTTAGGTCGACAGGGGGAACTCGTGAGCAGTACTTC. Translated: CATLRSTGGTREQYF. The V and J genes are TRBV28 and TRBJ2-7, with TRBD1 matching over 9 bases. The CDR3 covers 15 residues. CDR1 and CDR2 from the germline V gene are MDHEN and SYDVKM. Losses at the gene ends were 10 bases for V and 7 bases for J; bases not matched to a gene: 17.

This clone has more than one count but fewer than ten. This chain connects TRBV19 to TRBJ1-5; a weak D match, TRBD1 (6 bases). CDR3 length equals 13 residues. The V and J ends lost 7 bases and 3 bases respectively, with 10 bases between them. CDR1 LNHDA and CDR2 SQIVND come from the germline V gene (reference sequence). This CDR3 reads CASMDRPNQPQHF. The CDR3 region has the DNA TGTGCCAGTATGGACAGACCCAATCAGCCCCAGCATTTT.

The chain carries TRBV5-1 and TRBJ2-5, with 10 bases that match TRBD2. Germline lookup yields CDR1 SGHRS and CDR2 YFSETQ. The CDR3 sequence is 16 residues long. The V segment lost 0 bases and the J segment 4 bases; nucleotides outside the gene matches: 6. The DNA for the CDR3 is TGCGCCAGCAGCTTGGTCGATTTAGCGGGGGGAGAGACCCAGTACTTC. Its protein product is CASSLVDLAGGETQYF.

V gene TRBV6-4 combines with J gene TRBJ2-2; D remains ambiguous. The V end lost 4 bases, the J end lost 5 bases, and 14 bases lay between the germline ends. This CDR3 has 15 residues. Germline-derived CDR1 and CDR2 are MRHNA and SNTAGT. The CDR3 sequence: CASSASQDGTGELFF. The CDR3 nucleotides read TGTGCCAGCAGTGCCTCACAAGACGGGACCGGGGAGCTGTTTTTT.

This clone was found once. CDR3 coding DNA: TGTGCCAGCAGCAAAGAACAGGGGCCGAGCTCCTACGAGCAGTACTTC. It yields the protein CASSKEQGPSSYEQYF. This chain joins TRBV21-1 and TRBJ2-7; the table's D call, TRBD1, has no DNA check behind it. TRBV21-1 is a known pseudogene. CDR3 length: 16 amino acids.

The chain has TRBV6-5 and TRBJ2-7; 14 nucleotides line up with TRBD2. The ends lost 4 bases at V and 6 bases at J; junction bases unmatched: 5. Germline V gene data show CDR1 as MNHEY and CDR2 as SVGAGI. This CDR3 is 15 amino acids long. The chain's CDR3 is CASSWGLAGVGEQYF. In DNA form, the CDR3 reads TGTGCCAGCAGTTGGGGACTAGCGGGAGTAGGCGAGCAGTACTTC.